This T cell receptor beta chain was recorded in a study of T cells after yellow fever vaccination. Overall study results and limits: Clonotypes appearing in both CD4 and CD8 compartments existed, and their share was small. Post-booster repertoires again held most primary-vaccination clones (about 95% CD4, 88% CD8). Abundant clonotypes from the bulk population could have been carried over as contaminants into FACS-sorted repertoires.

This clonotype was detected only a few times. Antigen: not known. By 5'RACE template switching, TCR cDNA was produced, with a universal primer site and UMIs added in the process. One entry per CDR3 protein results from TCRdb running MiXCR on the 5' RACE reads. Of about 400,000 distinct CDR3 sequences detected, 6.2% appear once; the ten largest clones hold approximately 15%. V dropped 6 bases and J dropped 10; count of bases not matched to a gene: 19. The CDR3 loop spans 16 amino acids. Germline V gives CDR1 ENHRY, CDR2 SYGVKD. The receptor's source is a man aged 30 to 45 who received the YFV17D yellow fever vaccine. The rearrangement links TRBV10-3 to TRBJ1-1; 8 bases line up with TRBD1. The input for sequencing was PBMCs, taken 5 days after the yellow fever booster vaccination. The CDR3 DNA is TGTGCCATCAGAGGGGGACAGGATGGTGTCCGTCCGGTAGCTTTCTTT. It specifies CAIRGGQDGVRPVAFF.